Below, 26 T cell receptor beta chains from the same sample are listed, as sequenced in a study of blood T cell repertoires in COVID-19. Profiled with immunoSEQ multiplex PCR; TCRdb holds only in-frame clones, not every one. The sample consists of roughly 220,000 clones, roughly 80% of them appearing once. The specimen sequenced was peripheral blood. These receptors originate from a woman of 80 years or more with COVID-19, enrolled during active disease.

This clone was counted between two and nine times. This rearrangement joins TRBV29-1 to TRBJ2-7; 10 bases match TRBD2. V shed 8 bases, J shed 5 bases, and the junction held 6 bases outside the gene matches. CDR1 is SQVTM and CDR2 is ANQGSEA in the germline V gene. The CDR3 covers 12 residues. The CDR3, as DNA: TGCAGCTCCACCGGGACTAGCGACGAGCAGTACTTC. Translating gives CSSTGTSDEQYF.

This rearrangement joins TRBV7-3 to TRBJ2-6, with D perhaps matching TRBD2 (6 bases). The V and J ends lost 2 bases and 2 bases respectively, with 16 bases between them. Germline V gives CDR1 SGHTA, CDR2 FQGTGA. The CDR3 has 18 amino acids. This CDR3 reads CASSLVGGNHPGANVLTF. CDR3 in DNA: TGTGCCAGCAGCTTAGTTGGGGGGAACCACCCTGGGGCCAACGTCCTGACTTTC. Full variable domain (rest looked up from reference TRBV7-3 and TRBJ2-6): GAGVSQTPSNKVTEKGKYVELRCDPISGHTALYWYRQSLGQGPEFLIYFQGTGAADDSGLPNDRFFAVRPEGSVSTLKIQRTERGDSAVYLCASSLVGGNHPGANVLTFGAGSRLTVL.

The rearrangement joins TRBV7-2 to TRBJ2-7, with D perhaps TRBD2 (6 bases). The CDR3 spans 16 residues. V gave up 1 base and J gave up 1 base, with 14 bases separating them. Germline CDR1 is SGHTA and CDR2 is FQGNSA. The CDR3 region is CASSLDPGVMSYEQYF. CDR3 nucleotides: TGTGCCAGCAGCTTAGACCCGGGGGTAATGTCCTACGAGCAGTACTTC.

This clone showed up just once. The genes are TRBV19 and TRBJ1-1; 7 bases are a match to TRBD1. The CDR3 loop spans 16 amino acids. Per the germline V gene, CDR1 is LNHDA and CDR2 is SQIVND (reference sequence). The trim removed 7 bases at V and 1 base at J, leaving 12 bases unmatched. CDR3 sequence: CASTLQPGQRNTEAFF. The CDR3 DNA reads as TGTGCCAGTACTTTACAACCGGGACAGAGGAACACTGAAGCTTTCTTT.

For the CDR3, the DNA is TGCAGTGCTAGAGTCGGCGGCAGTCGGTACTTC. It codes for CSARVGGSRYF. The V gene is TRBV20-1, the J gene TRBJ2-4, with D hard to call. CDR1 DFQATT and CDR2 SNEGSKA come from the germline V gene (reference sequence). Trimming took off 1 base at V and 15 bases at J, with 13 bases between the two ends. The CDR3 extends over 11 amino acids.

The chain links TRBV5-6 to TRBJ2-1; 10 positions match TRBD1. Trimming took 1 base from V and 9 from J; bases not matched to a gene: 4. Germline CDR1 SGHDT, CDR2 YYEEEE. The CDR3 contains 14 residues. The CDR3 sequence: CASSLRQGAFEQFF. The CDR3 DNA is TGTGCCAGCAGCTTGAGACAGGGGGCTTTTGAGCAGTTCTTC.

The genes are TRBV6-5 and TRBJ1-2; 8 bases are a match to TRBD1. After removal of 4 bases from V and 11 bases from J, the junction contained 12 bases not matched to a gene. The CDR3 loop spans 14 amino acids. Germline lookup yields CDR1 MNHEY and CDR2 SVGAGI. The CDR3 protein is CASSLQPRGQGYTF. The CDR3 DNA follows: TGTGCCAGCAGTTTACAACCCAGGGGGCAGGGTTACACCTTC.

The chain couples TRBV4-3 to TRBJ2-7; D is uncertain. The CDR3 is made up of 16 amino acids. From germline, CDR1 is LGHNA and CDR2 YSLEER. Trimming left V 0 bases short and J 3 bases short, with 15 bases between. The CDR3 DNA reads as TGCGCCAGCAGCCAAGATACGGCGACTCCTTTCTACGAGCAGTACTTC. Translated: CASSQDTATPFYEQYF.

The chain employs TRBV18 and TRBJ1-2; D gene ambiguous. V lost 1 base to trimming and J lost 3 bases, with 9 bases between them. The CDR3 is made up of 14 amino acids. Germline V lookup: CDR1 KGHSH, CDR2 LQKENI. The CDR3 loop reads CASSPLSTDYGYTF. DNA of the CDR3: TGTGCCAGCTCACCACTGAGTACAGACTATGGCTACACCTTC.

This clone has more than one count but fewer than ten. V and J are TRBV5-1 and TRBJ1-2; 7 nucleotides match TRBD1. This CDR3 region has 15 residues. The germline CDR1 and CDR2 sequences are SGHRS and YFSETQ. Trimming took 4 bases from V and 6 from J; bases not matched to a gene: 12. CDR3 in amino acids: CASSILPDRSNGYTF. DNA of the CDR3: TGCGCCAGCAGCATACTACCGGACAGGTCCAATGGCTACACCTTC.

Only one count was recorded for this clone. CDR3 nucleotides: TGTGCCAGCAGTGAAGACTGGAGCACAGATACGCAGTATTTT. It translates to CASSEDWSTDTQYF. J is TRBJ2-3 and V is TRBV2, with D unresolved. CDR3 length: 14 residues. V was clipped by 1 base and J by 0 bases, with 5 bases between them. Germline-derived CDR1 and CDR2 are SNHLY and FYNNEI.

The chain has TRBV3-1 (or the pseudogene TRBV3-2) and TRBJ1-5; D perhaps matches TRBD1 (5 bases). CDR3 length: 14 amino acids. CDR1 is LGHDT, CDR2 YNNKEL, per germline (reference sequence). Trimming left V 1 base short and J 3 bases short, with 7 bases between. The CDR3 loop is CASSQGQNNQPQHF. DNA for the CDR3: TGTGCCAGCAGCCAAGGACAGAACAATCAGCCCCAGCATTTT.

The genes are TRBV19 and TRBJ2-7; TRBD1 agrees at 9 bases. From germline, CDR1 is LNHDA and CDR2 SQIVND (reference sequence). Trimming removed 2 bases from V and 5 bases from J; junction bases left unmatched: 10. The CDR3 length is 16 residues. CDR3 loop: CASSIIHGTGYHEQYF. CDR3 DNA sequence: TGTGCCAGTAGTATAATCCACGGGACAGGGTATCACGAGCAGTACTTC.

The J gene is TRBJ1-1, the V gene TRBV19, with D unresolved. V gave up 6 bases and J gave up 1 base, with 15 bases separating them. The germline V gene has CDR1 LNHDA and CDR2 SQIVND (reference sequence). The CDR3 length is 15 residues. This chain's CDR3 is CASRPPGIQNTEAFF. The CDR3 DNA is TGTGCCAGTAGACCCCCCGGGATCCAGAACACTGAAGCTTTCTTT.

The chain uses TRBV3-1 (or the pseudogene TRBV3-2) and TRBJ1-6, with unresolved D. Trimming left V 6 bases short and J 8 bases short, with 8 bases between. This CDR3 region has 12 residues. Germline V lookup: CDR1 LGHDT, CDR2 YNNKEL (reference sequence). The CDR3, as DNA: TGTGCCAGCAGGAGATTGGATTCACCCCTCCACTTT. As protein: CASRRLDSPLHF.

This clone was seen once. The rearrangement links TRBV18 to TRBJ2-1, with 11 nucleotides matching TRBD2. Germline V gives CDR1 KGHSH, CDR2 LQKENI. With 0 bases clipped from V and 9 bases from J, the junction kept 4 bases outside the gene matches. The CDR3 is 15 residues long. The DNA for the CDR3 is TGTGCCAGCTCACCACCCACTAGCGGGAGTGGTGAGCAGTTCTTC. Its protein is CASSPPTSGSGEQFF.

V and J are TRBV3-1 (or the pseudogene TRBV3-2) and TRBJ2-1; 10 bases line up with TRBD2. The CDR3 runs to 16 residues. Per germline, CDR1 LGHDT and CDR2 YNNKEL (reference sequence). With V trimmed by 4 bases and J by 7 bases, 10 bases remained unmatched. CDR3 sequence: CASSPMIAGGGNEQFF. Written as DNA, the CDR3 is TGTGCCAGCAGCCCTATGATAGCGGGGGGCGGTAATGAGCAGTTCTTC.

Notes on this clone: A clone one base away is much larger, so this may be a read error. This chain uses TRBV5-4 with TRBJ1-1; D is perhaps TRBD1 (5 bases). The V end was cut by 2 bases, the J end by 4 bases, with 9 bases between. This CDR3 has 13 residues. CDR1 is SGHNT, CDR2 YYREEE, per germline (reference sequence). The CDR3 bases are TGTGCCAGCAGCTTTTGGAGGGGCACTGAAGCTTTCTTT. This translates into CASSFWRGTEAFF. The variable domain in full, with the rest retrieved from reference TRBV5-4 and TRBJ1-1, is ETGVTQSPTHLIKTRGQQVTLRCSSQSGHNTVSWYQQALGQGPQFIFQYYREEENGRGNFPPRFSGLQFPNYSSELNVNALELDDSALYLCASSFWRGTEAFFGQGTRLTVV.

This clone showed up just once. The CDR3 coding sequence is TGTGCCAGCAGTGGAAGGACAGACTATGGCTACACCTTC. This gives the protein CASSGRTDYGYTF. The rearrangement joins TRBV12-3 or TRBV12-4 to TRBJ1-2, with D tentatively TRBD1 (6 bases). The CDR3 is made up of 13 amino acids. Trimming pared 5 bases from V and 3 bases from J, leaving 10 bases between.

The chain combines TRBV5-1 with TRBJ1-3; tentatively, D is TRBD1 (5 bases). Germline V gene lookup returns CDR1 SGHRS and CDR2 YFSETQ. Trimming removed 4 bases at V and 3 bases at J, with 11 bases between. The CDR3 is made up of 14 amino acids. CDR3 bases: TGCGCCAGCAGCCGCGGGGGGGATGGAAACACCATATATTTT. This translates into CASSRGGDGNTIYF.

J is TRBJ1-2 and V is TRBV19; D is perhaps TRBD1 (6 bases). Trimming cost V 6 bases and J 4 bases, with 12 bases left between them. CDR1 and CDR2 (germline): LNHDA, SQIVND (reference sequence). The CDR3 runs to 13 residues. CDR3: CASSKDSLYGYTF. DNA of the CDR3: TGTGCCAGTAGCAAGGACAGCCTCTATGGCTACACCTTC. Variable domain in full (rest from reference TRBV19 and TRBJ1-2): DGGITQSPKYLFRKEGQNVTLSCEQNLNHDAMYWYRQDPGQGLRLIYYSQIVNDFQKGDIAEGYSVSREKKESFPLTVTSAQKNPTAFYLCASSKDSLYGYTFGSGTRLTVV.

The gene calls are TRBV7-9 and TRBJ2-7; TRBD1 might be the D (6 bases). CDR1 is SEHNR and CDR2 is FQNEAQ in the germline V gene (reference sequence). The CDR3 has 15 residues. Trimming removed 5 bases at V and 7 bases at J, with 21 bases between. In nucleotides, the CDR3 is TGTGCCAGCAGCGCCCCGGGACAACCCTTGGGAGAGCAGTACTTC. Translated, it gives CASSAPGQPLGEQYF.

The chain is built from TRBV28 and TRBJ2-7, with 9 bases matching TRBD2. CDR1 and CDR2 (germline): MDHEN, SYDVKM. The CDR3 length is 14 residues. The V segment lost 3 bases and the J segment 6 bases; nucleotides outside the gene matches: 6. CDR3 in amino acids: CASSFRGTSTEQYF. Written as DNA, the CDR3 is TGTGCCAGCAGTTTCCGTGGGACTAGCACCGAGCAGTACTTC. The variable domain in full, with the rest retrieved from reference TRBV28 and TRBJ2-7, is DVKVTQSSRYLVKRTGEKVFLECVQDMDHENMFWYRQDPGLGLRLIYFSYDVKMKEKGDIPEGYSVSREKKERFSLILESASTNQTSMYLCASSFRGTSTEQYFGPGTRLTVT.

The V gene is TRBV6-5, the J gene TRBJ1-6; possibly TRBD1 for D (5 bases). The CDR3 extends over 16 amino acids. Germline CDR1 is MNHEY and CDR2 is SVGAGI. Deletions cut 0 bases from V and 5 bases from J, with 11 bases between. CDR3 in DNA: TGTGCCAGCAGTTACTCTCGACAGCGAGATAATTCACCCCTCCACTTT. Its protein is CASSYSRQRDNSPLHF.

This rearrangement joins TRBV19 to TRBJ2-1; D perhaps matches TRBD2 (6 bases). Per germline, CDR1 LNHDA and CDR2 SQIVND (reference sequence). The V and J ends lost 6 bases and 9 bases respectively, with 12 bases between them. The CDR3 has 12 residues. The CDR3 DNA reads as TGTGCCAGTAGCCCCCGGGACTTTGAGCAGTTCTTC. This codes for CASSPRDFEQFF.

CDR3 amino acids: CASRDSGEAYEQYF. CDR3 bases: TGTGCCAGTCGGGATAGCGGGGAGGCCTACGAGCAGTACTTC. This chain links TRBV19 with TRBJ2-7; TRBD2 matches 8 bases. Germline CDR1 and CDR2: LNHDA and SQIVND (reference sequence). Germline trimming cut 8 bases from V and 2 bases from J; bases unmatched to any gene: 8. The CDR3 totals 14 residues.